The clone carrying this T cell receptor (beta chain) was recorded once. The CDR3 has 11 residues. Germline V lookup: CDR1 GTSNPN, CDR2 SVGIG (reference sequence). Trimming took 2 bases from V and 3 from J, leaving 5 bases between them. The record originates from a study of blood T cell repertoires in COVID-19. Study as a whole: The United States, Italy and Spain provided the acute and convalescent COVID-19 samples.

Measured with immunoSEQ multiplex PCR; TCRdb has only the in-frame clones, and not every one. The profile shows 260,000 or so clones, 88% of them singletons. The chain carries TRBV30 and TRBJ2-7; D is unresolved. The receptor's source is a human donor in a cohort sampled during active COVID-19. Sequenced input: peripheral blood. CDR3 protein: CAWSRGYEQYF. For the CDR3, the DNA is TGTGCCTGGAGTCGCGGCTACGAGCAGTACTTC.